This T cell receptor (beta chain) comes out of a study of T cells after yellow fever vaccination. This clonotype has just a few counts. TCRdb reprocessed the 5' RACE reads with MiXCR, giving one entry per CDR3 protein. This table has 510,000 or so distinct CDR3 sequences, over 15% appearing once. The TCR sequence derives from a man aged 30-40 years who received the YFV17D yellow fever vaccine. The specimen was PBMCs, collected 15 days after the yellow fever booster vaccination.

Here the CDR3 reads CASSFGGGRGPHEQYF. For the CDR3, the DNA is TGTGCCAGCAGTTTTGGGGGTGGGCGGGGCCCCCACGAGCAGTACTTC. The V gene is TRBV27, the J gene TRBJ2-7, with a possible D match to TRBD2 (6 bases). The CDR3 has 16 residues. Per the germline V gene, CDR1 is MNHEY and CDR2 is SMNVEV (reference sequence). Trimming pared 3 bases from V and 5 bases from J, leaving 20 bases between.